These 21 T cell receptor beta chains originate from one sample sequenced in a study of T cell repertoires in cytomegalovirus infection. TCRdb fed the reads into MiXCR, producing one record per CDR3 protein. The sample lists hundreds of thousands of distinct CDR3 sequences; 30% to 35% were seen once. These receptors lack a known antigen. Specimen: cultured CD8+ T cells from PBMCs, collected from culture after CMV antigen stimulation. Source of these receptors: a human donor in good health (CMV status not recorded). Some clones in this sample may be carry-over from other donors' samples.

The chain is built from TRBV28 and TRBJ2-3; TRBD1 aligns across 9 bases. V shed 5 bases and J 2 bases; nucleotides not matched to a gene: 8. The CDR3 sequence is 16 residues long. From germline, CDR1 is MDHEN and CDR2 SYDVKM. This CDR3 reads CASSPTGGPLTDTQYF. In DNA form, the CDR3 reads TGTGCCAGCAGTCCTACAGGGGGCCCCCTCACAGATACGCAGTATTTT.

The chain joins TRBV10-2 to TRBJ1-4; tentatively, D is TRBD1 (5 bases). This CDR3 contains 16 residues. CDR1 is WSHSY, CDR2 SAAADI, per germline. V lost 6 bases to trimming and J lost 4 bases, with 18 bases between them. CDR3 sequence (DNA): TGCGCCAGCAGCCTCGACCCGGTCGGGGGTAATGAAAAACTGTTTTTT. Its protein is CASSLDPVGGNEKLFF.

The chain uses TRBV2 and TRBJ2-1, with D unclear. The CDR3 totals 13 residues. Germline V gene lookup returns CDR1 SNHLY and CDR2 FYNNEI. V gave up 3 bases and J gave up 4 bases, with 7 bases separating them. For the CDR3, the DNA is TGTGCCAGCAGTGATGCGCCTTACAATGAGCAGTTCTTC. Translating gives CASSDAPYNEQFF.

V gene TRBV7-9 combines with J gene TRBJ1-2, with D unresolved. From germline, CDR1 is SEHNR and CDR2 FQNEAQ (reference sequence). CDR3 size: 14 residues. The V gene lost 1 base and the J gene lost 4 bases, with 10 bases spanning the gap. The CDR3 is CASSLDMGTYGYTF. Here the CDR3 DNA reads TGTGCCAGCAGCTTAGATATGGGAACCTATGGCTACACCTTC.

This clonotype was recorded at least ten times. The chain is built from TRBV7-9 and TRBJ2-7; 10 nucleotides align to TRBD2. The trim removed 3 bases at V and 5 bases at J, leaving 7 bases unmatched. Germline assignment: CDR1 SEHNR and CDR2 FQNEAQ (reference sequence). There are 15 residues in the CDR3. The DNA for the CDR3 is TGTGCCAGCAGCTTGATTACTAGCGGGGACCACGAGCAGTACGTC. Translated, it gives CASSLITSGDHEQYV.

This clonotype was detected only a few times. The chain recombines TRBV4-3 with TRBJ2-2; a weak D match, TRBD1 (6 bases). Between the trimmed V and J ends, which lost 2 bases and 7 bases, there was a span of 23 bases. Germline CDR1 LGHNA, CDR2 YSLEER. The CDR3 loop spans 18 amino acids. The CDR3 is CASSQWADGQGFSGELFF. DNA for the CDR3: TGCGCCAGCAGCCAATGGGCCGACGGGCAGGGGTTTAGCGGGGAGCTGTTTTTT.

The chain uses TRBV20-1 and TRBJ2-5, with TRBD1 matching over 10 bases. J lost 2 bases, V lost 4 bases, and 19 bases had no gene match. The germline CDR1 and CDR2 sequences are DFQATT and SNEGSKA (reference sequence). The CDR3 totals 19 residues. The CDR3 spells CSAIGTGVLSSPFQETQYF. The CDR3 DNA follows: TGCAGTGCTATTGGGACAGGGGTTTTAAGTTCCCCTTTTCAAGAGACCCAGTACTTC.

This CDR3 reads CASSFSGQLRETQYF. For the CDR3, the DNA is TGTGCCAGCAGTTTCTCGGGGCAGCTGAGAGAGACCCAGTACTTC. The rearrangement joins TRBV7-6 to TRBJ2-5, with D perhaps matching TRBD1 or TRBD2 (5 bases each). Germline assignment: CDR1 SGHVS and CDR2 FNYEAQ. The V end was cut by 6 bases, the J end by 4 bases, with 18 bases between. CDR3 length equals 15 residues.

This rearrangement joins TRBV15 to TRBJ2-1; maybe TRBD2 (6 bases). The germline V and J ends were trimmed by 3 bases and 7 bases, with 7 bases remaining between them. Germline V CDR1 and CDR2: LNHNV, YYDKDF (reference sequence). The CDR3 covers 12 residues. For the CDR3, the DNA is TGTGCCACCAGCAGTGGACTAAATGAGCAGTTCTTC. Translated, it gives CATSSGLNEQFF.

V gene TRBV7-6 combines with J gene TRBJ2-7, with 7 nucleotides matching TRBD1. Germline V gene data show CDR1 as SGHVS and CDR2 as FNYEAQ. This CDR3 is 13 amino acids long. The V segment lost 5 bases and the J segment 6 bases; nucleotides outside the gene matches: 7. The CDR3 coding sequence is TGTGCCAGCAGCGCCGGGACAGTTCCCGAGCAGTACTTC. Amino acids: CASSAGTVPEQYF.

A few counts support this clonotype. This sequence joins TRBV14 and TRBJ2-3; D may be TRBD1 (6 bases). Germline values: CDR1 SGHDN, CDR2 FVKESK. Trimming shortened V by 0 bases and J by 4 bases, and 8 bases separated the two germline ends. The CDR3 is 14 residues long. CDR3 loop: CASSQEGGSDTQYF. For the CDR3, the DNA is TGTGCCAGCAGCCAAGAAGGGGGATCAGATACGCAGTATTTT.

CDR3 DNA: TGTGCCAGCAGCCCGGGCGGGGGGGGGAACACTGAAGCTTTCTTT. Its protein product is CASSPGGGGNTEAFF. The rearrangement uses TRBV7-9 and TRBJ1-1; D is perhaps TRBD1 (5 bases). The germline gives CDR1 SEHNR, CDR2 FQNEAQ (reference sequence). The ends were cut back, 5 bases at V and 1 base at J, with 14 bases in the middle. This CDR3 has 15 amino acids.

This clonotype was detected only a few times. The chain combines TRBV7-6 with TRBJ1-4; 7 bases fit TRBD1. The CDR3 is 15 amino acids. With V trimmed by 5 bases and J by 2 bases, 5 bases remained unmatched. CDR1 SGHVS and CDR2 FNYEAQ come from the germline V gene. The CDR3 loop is CASSKDRATNEKLFF. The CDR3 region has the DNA TGTGCCAGCAGCAAAGACAGGGCGACTAATGAAAAACTGTTTTTT.

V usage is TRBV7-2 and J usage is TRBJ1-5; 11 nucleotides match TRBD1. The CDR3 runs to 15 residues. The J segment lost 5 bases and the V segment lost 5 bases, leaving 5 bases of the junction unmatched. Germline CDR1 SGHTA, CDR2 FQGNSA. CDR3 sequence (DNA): TGTGCCAGCAGCCCAGGACAGGGGGCTTATCAGCCCCAGCATTTT. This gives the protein CASSPGQGAYQPQHF.

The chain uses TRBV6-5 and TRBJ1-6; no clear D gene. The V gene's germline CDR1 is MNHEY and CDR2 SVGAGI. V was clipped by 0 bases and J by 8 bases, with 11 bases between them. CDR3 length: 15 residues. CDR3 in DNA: TGTGCCAGCAGTTACTCGGGAGAGTTCGATTCACCCCTCCACTTT. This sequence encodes CASSYSGEFDSPLHF.

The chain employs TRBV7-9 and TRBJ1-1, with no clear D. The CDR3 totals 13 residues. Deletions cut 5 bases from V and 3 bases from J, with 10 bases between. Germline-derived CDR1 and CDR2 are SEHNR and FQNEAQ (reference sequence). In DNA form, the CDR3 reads TGTGCCAGCAGCCGCATTCCGGACACTGAAGCTTTCTTT. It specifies CASSRIPDTEAFF. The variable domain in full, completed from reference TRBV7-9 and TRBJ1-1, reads DTGVSQNPRHKITKRGQNVTFRCDPISEHNRLYWYRQTLGQGPEFLTYFQNEAQLEKSRLLSDRFSAERPKGSFSTLEIQRTEQGDSAMYLCASSRIPDTEAFFGQGTRLTVV.

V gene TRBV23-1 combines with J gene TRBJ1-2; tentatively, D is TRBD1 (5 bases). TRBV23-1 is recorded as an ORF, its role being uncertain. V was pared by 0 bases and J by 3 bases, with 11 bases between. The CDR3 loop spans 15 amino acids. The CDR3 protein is CASSQSFREYYGYTF. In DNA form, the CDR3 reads TGCGCCAGCAGTCAATCCTTCAGGGAGTACTATGGCTACACCTTC.

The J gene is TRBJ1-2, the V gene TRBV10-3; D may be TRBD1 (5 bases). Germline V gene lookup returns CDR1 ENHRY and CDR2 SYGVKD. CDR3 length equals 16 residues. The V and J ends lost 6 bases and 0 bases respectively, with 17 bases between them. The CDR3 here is CAIRIQEFPTNYGYTF. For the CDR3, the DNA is TGTGCCATCAGGATACAGGAGTTCCCCACTAACTATGGCTACACCTTC.

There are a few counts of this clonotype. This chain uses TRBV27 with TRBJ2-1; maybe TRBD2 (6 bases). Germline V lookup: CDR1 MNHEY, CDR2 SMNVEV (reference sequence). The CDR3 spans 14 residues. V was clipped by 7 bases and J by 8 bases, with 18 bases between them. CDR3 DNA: TGTGCCAGCACTTCCGGGACTGGCTTCGATGAGCAGTTCTTC. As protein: CASTSGTGFDEQFF.

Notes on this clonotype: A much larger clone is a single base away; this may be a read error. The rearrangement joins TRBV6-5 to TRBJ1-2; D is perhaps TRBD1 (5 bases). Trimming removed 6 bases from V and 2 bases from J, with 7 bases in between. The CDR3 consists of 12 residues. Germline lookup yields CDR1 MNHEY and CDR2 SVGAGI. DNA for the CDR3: TGTGCCAGCAGCTGGGACAACTATGGCTACACCTTC. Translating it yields CASSWDNYGYTF.

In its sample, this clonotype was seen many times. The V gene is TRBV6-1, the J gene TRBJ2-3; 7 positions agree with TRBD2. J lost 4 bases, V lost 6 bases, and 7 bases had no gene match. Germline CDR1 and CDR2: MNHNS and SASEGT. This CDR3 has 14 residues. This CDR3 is CASRGGEGADTQYF. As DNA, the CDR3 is TGTGCCAGCAGGGGGGGGGAGGGAGCAGATACGCAGTATTTT.